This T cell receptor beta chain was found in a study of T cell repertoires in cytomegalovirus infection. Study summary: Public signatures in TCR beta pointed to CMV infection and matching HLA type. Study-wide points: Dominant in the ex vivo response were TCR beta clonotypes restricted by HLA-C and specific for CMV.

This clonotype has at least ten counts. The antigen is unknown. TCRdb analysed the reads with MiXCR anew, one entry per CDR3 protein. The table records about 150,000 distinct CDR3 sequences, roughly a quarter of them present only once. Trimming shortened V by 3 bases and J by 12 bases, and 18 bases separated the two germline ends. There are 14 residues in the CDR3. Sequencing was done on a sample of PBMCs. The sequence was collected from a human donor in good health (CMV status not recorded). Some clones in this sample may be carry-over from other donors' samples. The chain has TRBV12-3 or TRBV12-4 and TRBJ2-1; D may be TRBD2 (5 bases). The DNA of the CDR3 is TGTGCCAGCAGTTTGCCCCCACCCCGGCTAGCGCAGTTCTTC. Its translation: CASSLPPPRLAQFF.